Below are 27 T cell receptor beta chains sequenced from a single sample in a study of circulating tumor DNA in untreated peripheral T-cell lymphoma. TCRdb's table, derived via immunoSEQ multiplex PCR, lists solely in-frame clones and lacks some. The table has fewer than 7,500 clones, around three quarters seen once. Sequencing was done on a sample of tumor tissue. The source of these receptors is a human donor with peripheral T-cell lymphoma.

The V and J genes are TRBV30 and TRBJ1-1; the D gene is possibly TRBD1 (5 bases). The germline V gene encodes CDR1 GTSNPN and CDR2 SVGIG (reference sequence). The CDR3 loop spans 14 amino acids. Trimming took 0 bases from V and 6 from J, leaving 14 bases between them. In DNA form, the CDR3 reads TGTGCCTGGAGTGTGGGGGAGTGGGGCCCTGAAGCTTTCTTT. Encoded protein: CAWSVGEWGPEAFF.

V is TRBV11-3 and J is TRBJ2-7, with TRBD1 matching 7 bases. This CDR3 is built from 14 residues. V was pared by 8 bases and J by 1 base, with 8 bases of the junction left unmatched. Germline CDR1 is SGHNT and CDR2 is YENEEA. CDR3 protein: CASVRDRNSYEQYF. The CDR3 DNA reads TGTGCCAGCGTCCGGGACAGAAATTCCTACGAGCAGTACTTC.

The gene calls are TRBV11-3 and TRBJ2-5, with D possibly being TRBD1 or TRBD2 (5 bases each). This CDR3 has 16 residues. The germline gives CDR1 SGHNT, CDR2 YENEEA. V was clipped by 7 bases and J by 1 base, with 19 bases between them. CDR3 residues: CASTPREGRVQETQYF. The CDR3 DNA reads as TGTGCCAGCACTCCGAGAGAGGGACGGGTCCAAGAGACCCAGTACTTC.

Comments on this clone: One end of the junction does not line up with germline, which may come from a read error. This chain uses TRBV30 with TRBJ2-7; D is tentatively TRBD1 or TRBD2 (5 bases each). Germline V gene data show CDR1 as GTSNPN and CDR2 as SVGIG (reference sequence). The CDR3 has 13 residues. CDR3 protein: CTWSKGTVYEQYF. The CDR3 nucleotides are TGTACCTGGAGTAAGGGGACGGTCTACGAGCAGTACTTC. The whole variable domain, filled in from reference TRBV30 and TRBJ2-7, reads SQTIHQWPATLVQPVGSPLSLECTVEGTSNPNLYWYRQAAGRGLQLLFYSVGIGQISSEVPQNLSASRPQDRQFILSSKKLLLSDSGFYLCTWSKGTVYEQYFGPGTRLTVT.

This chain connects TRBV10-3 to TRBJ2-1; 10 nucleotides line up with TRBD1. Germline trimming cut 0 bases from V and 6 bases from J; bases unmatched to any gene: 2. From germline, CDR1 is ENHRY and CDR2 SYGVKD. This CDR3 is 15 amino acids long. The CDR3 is CAISESGQGFNEQFF. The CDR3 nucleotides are TGTGCCATCAGTGAGTCGGGACAGGGGTTCAATGAGCAGTTCTTC.

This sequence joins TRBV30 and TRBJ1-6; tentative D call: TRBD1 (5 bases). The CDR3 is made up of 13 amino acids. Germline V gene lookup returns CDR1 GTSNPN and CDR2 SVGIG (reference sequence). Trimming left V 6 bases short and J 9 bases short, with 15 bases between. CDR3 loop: CACLGLSGSPLHF. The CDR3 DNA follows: TGTGCCTGCCTGGGACTGAGCGGTTCACCCCTCCACTTT.

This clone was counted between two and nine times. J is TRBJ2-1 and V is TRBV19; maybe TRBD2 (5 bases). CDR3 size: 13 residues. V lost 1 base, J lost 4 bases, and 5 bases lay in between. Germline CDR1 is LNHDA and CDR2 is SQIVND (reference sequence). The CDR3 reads CASSIVAYNEQFF. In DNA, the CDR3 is TGTGCCAGTAGTATAGTAGCGTACAATGAGCAGTTCTTC.

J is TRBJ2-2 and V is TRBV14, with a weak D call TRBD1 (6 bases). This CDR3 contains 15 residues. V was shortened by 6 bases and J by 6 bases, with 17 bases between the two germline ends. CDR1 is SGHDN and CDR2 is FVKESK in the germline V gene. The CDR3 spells CASSSTGIPAGELFF. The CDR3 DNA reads TGTGCCAGCAGTTCGACAGGCATCCCCGCCGGGGAGCTGTTTTTT.

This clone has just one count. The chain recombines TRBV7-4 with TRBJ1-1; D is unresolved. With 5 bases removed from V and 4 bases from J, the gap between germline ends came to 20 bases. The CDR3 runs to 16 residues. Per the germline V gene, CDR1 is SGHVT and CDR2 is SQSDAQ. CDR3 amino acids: CASSPTTNTWGTEAFF. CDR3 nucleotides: TGTGCCAGCAGCCCGACGACTAATACTTGGGGCACTGAAGCTTTCTTT.

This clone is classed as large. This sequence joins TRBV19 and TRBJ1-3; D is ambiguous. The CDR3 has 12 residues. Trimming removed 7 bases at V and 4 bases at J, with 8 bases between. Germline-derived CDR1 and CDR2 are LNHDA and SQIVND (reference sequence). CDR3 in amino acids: CASISSGNTIYF. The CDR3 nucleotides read TGTGCCAGTATTTCGTCGGGAAACACCATATATTTT.

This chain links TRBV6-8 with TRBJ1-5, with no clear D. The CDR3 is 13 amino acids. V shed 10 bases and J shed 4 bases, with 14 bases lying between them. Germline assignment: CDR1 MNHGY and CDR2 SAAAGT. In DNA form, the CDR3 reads TGTGCCATTACTGAATCCGAGAATCAGCCCCAGCATTTT. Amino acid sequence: CAITESENQPQHF.

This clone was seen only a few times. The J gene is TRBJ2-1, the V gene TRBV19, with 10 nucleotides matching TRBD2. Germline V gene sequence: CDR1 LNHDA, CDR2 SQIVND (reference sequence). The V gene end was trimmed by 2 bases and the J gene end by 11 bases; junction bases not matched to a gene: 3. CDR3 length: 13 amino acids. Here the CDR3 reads CASSISSGGQQFF. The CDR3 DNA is TGTGCCAGTAGTATAAGTAGCGGGGGGCAGCAGTTCTTC. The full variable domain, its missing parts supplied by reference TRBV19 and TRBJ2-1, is DGGITQSPKYLFRKEGQNVTLSCEQNLNHDAMYWYRQDPGQGLRLIYYSQIVNDFQKGDIAEGYSVSREKKESFPLTVTSAQKNPTAFYLCASSISSGGQQFFGPGTRLTVL.

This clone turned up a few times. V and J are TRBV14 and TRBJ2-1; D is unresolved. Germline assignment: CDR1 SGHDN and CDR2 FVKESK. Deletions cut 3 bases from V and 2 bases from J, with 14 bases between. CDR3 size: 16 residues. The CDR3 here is CASSQLSWSAYNEQFF. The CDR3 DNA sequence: TGTGCCAGCAGCCAGTTATCTTGGTCAGCCTACAATGAGCAGTTCTTC.

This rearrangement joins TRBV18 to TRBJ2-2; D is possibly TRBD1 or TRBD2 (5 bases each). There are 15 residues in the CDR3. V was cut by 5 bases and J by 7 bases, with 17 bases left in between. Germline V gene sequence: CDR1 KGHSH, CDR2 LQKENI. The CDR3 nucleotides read TGTGCCAGCTCAAGACCCGGGACCCCCATCGGGGAGCTGTTTTTT. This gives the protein CASSRPGTPIGELFF.

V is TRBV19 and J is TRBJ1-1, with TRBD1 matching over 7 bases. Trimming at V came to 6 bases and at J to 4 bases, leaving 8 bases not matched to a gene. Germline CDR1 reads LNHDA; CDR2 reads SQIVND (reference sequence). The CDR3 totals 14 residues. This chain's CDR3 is CASSLDRDSTEAFF. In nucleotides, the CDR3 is TGTGCCAGTAGCCTAGACCGGGACAGCACTGAAGCTTTCTTT.

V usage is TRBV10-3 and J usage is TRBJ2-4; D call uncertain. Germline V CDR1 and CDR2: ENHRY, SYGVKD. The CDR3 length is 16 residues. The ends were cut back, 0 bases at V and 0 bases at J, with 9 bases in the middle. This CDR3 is CAISESTGLAKNIQYF. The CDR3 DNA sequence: TGTGCCATCAGTGAGTCGACGGGCCTAGCCAAAAACATTCAGTACTTC.

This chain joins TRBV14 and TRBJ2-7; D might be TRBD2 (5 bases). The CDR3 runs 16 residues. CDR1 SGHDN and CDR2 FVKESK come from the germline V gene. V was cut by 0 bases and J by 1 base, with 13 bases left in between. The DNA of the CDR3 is TGTGCCAGCAGCCAAGAGGCGGGTTTGGAGTCCTACGAGCAGTACTTC. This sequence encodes CASSQEAGLESYEQYF.

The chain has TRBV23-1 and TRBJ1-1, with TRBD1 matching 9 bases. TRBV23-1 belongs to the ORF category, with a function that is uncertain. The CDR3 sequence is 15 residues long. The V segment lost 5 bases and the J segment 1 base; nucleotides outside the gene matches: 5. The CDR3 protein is CASSSRTGENTEAFF. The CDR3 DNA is TGCGCCAGCAGTTCCCGGACAGGGGAGAACACTGAAGCTTTCTTT.

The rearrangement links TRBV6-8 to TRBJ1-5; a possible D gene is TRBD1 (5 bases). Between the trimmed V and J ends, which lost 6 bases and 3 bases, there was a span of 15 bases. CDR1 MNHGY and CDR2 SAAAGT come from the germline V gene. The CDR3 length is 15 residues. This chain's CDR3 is CASSRDRDDNQPQHF. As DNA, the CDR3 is TGTGCCAGCAGCCGAGACAGAGACGACAATCAGCCCCAGCATTTT.

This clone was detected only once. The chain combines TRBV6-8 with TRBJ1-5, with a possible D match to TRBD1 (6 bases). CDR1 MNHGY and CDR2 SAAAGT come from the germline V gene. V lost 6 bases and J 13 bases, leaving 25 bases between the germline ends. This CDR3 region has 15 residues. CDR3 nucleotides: TGTGCCAGCAGACTGGACAGTAATAGCAATCAGTCTCAGCATTTT. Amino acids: CASRLDSNSNQSQHF.

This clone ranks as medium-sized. CDR3 amino acids: CASSETSGGGDTQYF. Here the CDR3 DNA reads TGCGCCAGCAGTGAGACTAGCGGGGGCGGCGATACGCAGTATTTT. The chain joins TRBV10-2 to TRBJ2-3; 11 nucleotides line up with TRBD2. The CDR3 is 15 residues long. The J segment lost 6 bases and the V segment lost 2 bases, leaving 4 bases of the junction unmatched. Germline CDR1 WSHSY, CDR2 SAAADI.

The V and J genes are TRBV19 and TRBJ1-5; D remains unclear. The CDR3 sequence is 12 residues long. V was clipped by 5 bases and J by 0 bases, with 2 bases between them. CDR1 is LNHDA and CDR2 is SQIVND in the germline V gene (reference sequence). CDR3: CASSYSNQPQHF. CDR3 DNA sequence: TGTGCCAGTAGTTATAGCAATCAGCCCCAGCATTTT. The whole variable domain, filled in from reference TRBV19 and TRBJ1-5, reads DGGITQSPKYLFRKEGQNVTLSCEQNLNHDAMYWYRQDPGQGLRLIYYSQIVNDFQKGDIAEGYSVSREKKESFPLTVTSAQKNPTAFYLCASSYSNQPQHFGDGTRLSIL.

The CDR3 sequence is CASTLHATNEKLFF. The DNA of the CDR3 is TGTGCCAGCACTCTGCATGCGACTAATGAAAAACTGTTTTTT. This chain joins TRBV28 and TRBJ1-4; no clear D gene. Trimming cost V 7 bases and J 2 bases, with 11 bases left between them. The CDR3 runs to 14 residues. The germline CDR1 and CDR2 sequences are MDHEN and SYDVKM.

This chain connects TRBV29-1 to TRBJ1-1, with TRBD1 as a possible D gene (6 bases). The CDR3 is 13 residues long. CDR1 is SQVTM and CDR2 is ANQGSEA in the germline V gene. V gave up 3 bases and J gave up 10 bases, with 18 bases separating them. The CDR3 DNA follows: TGCAGCGTTGACCTGGGGGCCGGTAGGGCAGCTTTCTTT. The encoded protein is CSVDLGAGRAAFF.

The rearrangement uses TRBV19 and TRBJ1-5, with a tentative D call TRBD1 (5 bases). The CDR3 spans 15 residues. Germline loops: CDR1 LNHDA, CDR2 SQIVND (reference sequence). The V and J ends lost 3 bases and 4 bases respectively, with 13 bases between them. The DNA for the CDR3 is TGTGCCAGTAGTATCGAGGGGATGATTAATCAGCCCCAGCATTTT. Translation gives CASSIEGMINQPQHF.

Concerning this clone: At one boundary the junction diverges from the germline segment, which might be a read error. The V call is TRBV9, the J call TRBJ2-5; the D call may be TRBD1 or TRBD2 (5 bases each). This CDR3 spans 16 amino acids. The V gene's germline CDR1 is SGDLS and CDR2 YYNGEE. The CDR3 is CASSVGTRDLQETQYF. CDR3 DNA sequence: TGTGCCAGCAGCGTAGGGACCCGGGACCTACAAGAAACCCAATACTTC.

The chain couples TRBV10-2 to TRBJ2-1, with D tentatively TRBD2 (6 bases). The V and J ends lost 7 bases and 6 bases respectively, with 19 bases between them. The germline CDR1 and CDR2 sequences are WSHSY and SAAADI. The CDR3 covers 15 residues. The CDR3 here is CASIVRGATSNEQFF. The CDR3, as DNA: TGCGCCAGCATCGTCCGCGGGGCGACGTCCAATGAGCAGTTCTTC.